Listed below are T cell receptor beta chains from one sample, sequenced in a study of T cells after yellow fever vaccination. TCRdb reanalysed the 5' RACE reads using MiXCR and keeps one entry per CDR3 protein. The sample consists of 450,000 to 650,000 distinct CDR3 sequences, around a fifth of them appearing once. The input for sequencing was PBMCs, taken more than 20 days after the first yellow fever vaccination. These receptors all stem from a young man who received the YFV17D yellow fever vaccine. Each CDR3 is given with its conserved first and last residue. D genes are given only for firm matches. Clone size is shown for a subset of rows, as once, few, many or a class of expanded clone.

size	J	V	D	DNA	CDR3
-	TRBJ1-6	TRBV18	TRBD1	TGTGCCAGCTCACCCGGGACAGGGGGATCACCCCTCCACTTT	CASSPGTGGSPLHF
few	TRBJ2-2	TRBV7-9	-	TGTGCCAGCAGGGACCAGACCGGGGAGCTGTTTTTT	CASRDQTGELFF
few	TRBJ2-5	TRBV18	-	TGTGCCAGCTCACCATCCGGGCCTGAGACCCAGTACTTC	CASSPSGPETQYF
few	TRBJ2-5	TRBV14	-	TGTGCCAGCAGCCAAGGGCGGCGGTCCCACCAAGAGACCCAGTACTTC	CASSQGRRSHQETQYF
-	TRBJ2-3	TRBV20-1	TRBD2	TGCAGTGCCTCCGAGCGGGGGTTTTATACAGATACGCAGTATTTT	CSASERGFYTDTQYF
-	TRBJ1-4	TRBV7-6	-	TGTGCCGTCGCTGGGGACCATGCCGCAACTAATGAAAAACTGTTTTTT	CAVAGDHAATNEKLFF
-	TRBJ1-5	TRBV7-6	-	TGTGCCAGCAGCCCAGGGACCCTCGGACAGCCCCAGCATTTT	CASSPGTLGQPQHF
-	TRBJ2-7	TRBV19	-	TGTGCCAGTAGTCCGGGGCCTGGGAACGAGCAGTACTTC	CASSPGPGNEQYF
-	TRBJ2-5	TRBV7-8	TRBD2	TGTGCCAGCAGCGGAACCGGGACTAGGGCAGAGACCCAGTACTTC	CASSGTGTRAETQYF
-	TRBJ2-5	TRBV5-4	TRBD2	TGTGCCAGCAGCTCTCTGGCGGCGGGGGGCCTGGAGGAGACCCAGTACTTC	CASSSLAAGGLEETQYF
-	TRBJ1-1	TRBV15	TRBD1	TGTGCCACCAGCAGGGGACAGGGCTTGAACACTGAAGCTTTCTTT	CATSRGQGLNTEAFF
-	TRBJ2-6	TRBV5-1	TRBD2	TGCGCCAGCAGCTTTATGCAGGGAGGGGCTGGGGCCAACGTCCTGACTTTC	CASSFMQGGAGANVLTF
-	TRBJ2-1	TRBV4-1	TRBD1	TGCGCCAGCAGCCAAGAGGGACAGTACAATGAGCAGTTCTTC	CASSQEGQYNEQFF
-	TRBJ2-1	TRBV6-1	-	TGTGCCAGCAGCCCAGGGCTAGGGACCTACAATGAGCAGTTCTTC	CASSPGLGTYNEQFF
-	TRBJ1-6	TRBV5-1	TRBD1	TGCGCCAGCAGCTTGTTGGGACAGGGTGTCAATTCACCCCTCCACTTT	CASSLLGQGVNSPLHF